Listed here are 13 T cell receptor beta chains from one sample, sequenced in a study of T-cell reconstitution after alpha-beta-depleted transplantation in children. The authors prepared the TCRbeta library with unique molecular identifiers. Via MiXCR, TCRdb re-called the PCR reads, giving one row per CDR3 protein. The data contain 300,000 or so distinct CDR3 sequences, around 9.6% of them singletons. The source was PBMCs from the stem cell graft donor, collected from the stem cell graft. Receptor source: a human donor who donated a stem cell graft to a child with SCID.

This chain links TRBV5-5 with TRBJ2-3; 8 bases are shared with TRBD2. CDR1 is SGHKS, CDR2 YYEKEE, per germline (reference sequence). The ends lost 0 bases at V and 9 bases at J; junction bases unmatched: 6. The length of the CDR3 is 14 residues. The CDR3, as DNA: TGTGCCAGCAGCTTGGGGCGGGGGGTAGGAACGCAGTATTTT. As protein: CASSLGRGVGTQYF.

In this sample, this clonotype turned up a few times. V is TRBV10-3 and J is TRBJ2-3; TRBD1 matches at 8 bases. The CDR3 contains 15 residues. The junction had 9 bases not matched to a gene; V was cut back by 9 bases and J by 1 base. The V gene's germline CDR1 is ENHRY and CDR2 SYGVKD. The DNA for the CDR3 is TGTGCCATACAGCCGGACAGGGATGGCACAGATACGCAGTATTTT. This codes for CAIQPDRDGTDTQYF.

The chain uses TRBV5-1 and TRBJ2-1; 14 nucleotides match TRBD2. Trimming at V came to 2 bases and at J to 0 bases, leaving 4 bases not matched to a gene. Per germline, CDR1 SGHRS and CDR2 YFSETQ. The CDR3 extends over 18 amino acids. The CDR3 loop reads CASSFGLAGGFSYNEQFF. DNA for the CDR3: TGCGCCAGCAGCTTCGGACTAGCGGGGGGTTTCTCCTACAATGAGCAGTTCTTC.

The genes are TRBV7-9 and TRBJ1-4, with 8 bases lining up with TRBD1. CDR1 and CDR2 (germline): SEHNR, FQNEAQ (reference sequence). The ends lost 3 bases at V and 2 bases at J; junction bases unmatched: 8. The CDR3 runs 17 residues. In DNA, the CDR3 is TGTGCCAGCAGCTTGCAGACAGGGGTAATGACTAATGAAAAACTGTTTTTT. Its protein product is CASSLQTGVMTNEKLFF. The full variable domain, its missing parts supplied by reference TRBV7-9 and TRBJ1-4, is DTGVSQNPRHKITKRGQNVTFRCDPISEHNRLYWYRQTLGQGPEFLTYFQNEAQLEKSRLLSDRFSAERPKGSFSTLEIQRTEQGDSAMYLCASSLQTGVMTNEKLFFGSGTQLSVL.

Only a few counts were recorded for this clonotype. The chain recombines TRBV6-5 with TRBJ1-5; D not certain. Germline-derived CDR1 and CDR2 are MNHEY and SVGAGI. V lost 0 bases to trimming and J lost 5 bases, with 8 bases between them. CDR3 length equals 14 residues. CDR3 protein: CASSYSNSDQPQHF. The DNA of the CDR3 is TGTGCCAGCAGTTACTCAAATTCAGATCAGCCCCAGCATTTT.

The chain couples TRBV12-3 or TRBV12-4 to TRBJ1-2, with TRBD1 as a possible D gene (6 bases). Trimming took 7 bases from V and 4 from J, leaving 16 bases between them. CDR3 size: 14 residues. In DNA form, the CDR3 reads TGTGCCAGCACCCCGGGGGCGATCTCCTATGGCTACACCTTC. Protein sequence: CASTPGAISYGYTF.

There are a few counts of this clonotype. V usage is TRBV15 and J usage is TRBJ1-2; TRBD1 matches at 7 bases. V was clipped by 4 bases and J by 2 bases; unmatched bases: 7. This CDR3 has 15 amino acids. CDR1 is LNHNV and CDR2 is YYDKDF in the germline V gene (reference sequence). CDR3 nucleotides: TGTGCCACCAGCATAAAGCGACAGGGCAACTATGGCTACACCTTC. Its translation is CATSIKRQGNYGYTF.

The sample holds many counts of this clonotype. The chain joins TRBV24-1 to TRBJ2-1; D gene unclear. V was trimmed by 5 bases and J by 8 bases, leaving 15 bases between them. The CDR3 sequence is 14 residues long. The germline V gene has CDR1 KGHDR and CDR2 SFDVKD. CDR3 sequence (DNA): TGTGCCACCAGTGGGTCGGCTAGTGGCTATGAGCAGTTCTTC. Encoded protein: CATSGSASGYEQFF.

This clonotype was picked up a small number of times. The chain couples TRBV20-1 to TRBJ2-7; TRBD1 agrees at 8 bases. CDR1 is DFQATT and CDR2 is SNEGSKA in the germline V gene (reference sequence). This CDR3 is built from 14 residues. The trim removed 5 bases at V and 1 base at J, leaving 7 bases unmatched. CDR3 amino acids: CSALGTGASYEQYF. In DNA form, the CDR3 reads TGCAGTGCTCTTGGGACAGGAGCGTCCTACGAGCAGTACTTC.

The V and J genes are TRBV3-1 and TRBJ1-2; the D is unclear. Germline lookup yields CDR1 LGHDT and CDR2 YNNKEL (reference sequence). This CDR3 has 14 residues. V was pared by 1 base and J by 3 bases, with 9 bases between. Here the CDR3 DNA reads TGTGCCAGCAGCCAAGTCGAAGGAGACTATGGCTACACCTTC. Protein product: CASSQVEGDYGYTF. Full variable domain (missing parts from reference TRBV3-1 and TRBJ1-2): DTAVSQTPKYLVTQMGNDKSIKCEQNLGHDTMYWYKQDSKKFLKIMFSYNNKELIINETVPNRFSPKSPDKAHLNLHINSLELGDSAVYFCASSQVEGDYGYTFGSGTRLTVV.

This clonotype came up once. This chain joins TRBV20-1 and TRBJ2-2; TRBD2 aligns across 8 bases. CDR3 length: 14 amino acids. Germline-derived CDR1 and CDR2 are DFQATT and SNEGSKA (reference sequence). The ends lost 2 bases at V and 4 bases at J; junction bases unmatched: 3. CDR3 nucleotide sequence: TGCAGTGCTAGACAGAGCGGGGGCACCGGGGAGCTGTTTTTT. It specifies CSARQSGGTGELFF.

The sample holds many counts of this clonotype. The rearrangement links TRBV7-8 to TRBJ2-1; 11 bases match TRBD2. The ends lost 5 bases at V and 6 bases at J; junction bases unmatched: 6. The CDR3 has 15 amino acids. CDR1 is SGHVS, CDR2 FQNEAQ, per germline. The CDR3 region is CASSRTSGSVNEQFF. For the CDR3, the DNA is TGTGCCAGCAGCCGGACTAGCGGGTCAGTCAATGAGCAGTTCTTC.

This clonotype has just a few counts. The rearrangement links TRBV19 to TRBJ1-5; TRBD1 matches at 12 bases. The junction had 4 bases not matched to a gene; V was cut back by 3 bases and J by 4 bases. The CDR3 runs to 16 residues. Germline V gene sequence: CDR1 LNHDA, CDR2 SQIVND (reference sequence). For the CDR3, the DNA is TGTGCCAGTAGTATTCTGGGACAGGGGGCGAATCAGCCCCAGCATTTT. It translates to CASSILGQGANQPQHF.